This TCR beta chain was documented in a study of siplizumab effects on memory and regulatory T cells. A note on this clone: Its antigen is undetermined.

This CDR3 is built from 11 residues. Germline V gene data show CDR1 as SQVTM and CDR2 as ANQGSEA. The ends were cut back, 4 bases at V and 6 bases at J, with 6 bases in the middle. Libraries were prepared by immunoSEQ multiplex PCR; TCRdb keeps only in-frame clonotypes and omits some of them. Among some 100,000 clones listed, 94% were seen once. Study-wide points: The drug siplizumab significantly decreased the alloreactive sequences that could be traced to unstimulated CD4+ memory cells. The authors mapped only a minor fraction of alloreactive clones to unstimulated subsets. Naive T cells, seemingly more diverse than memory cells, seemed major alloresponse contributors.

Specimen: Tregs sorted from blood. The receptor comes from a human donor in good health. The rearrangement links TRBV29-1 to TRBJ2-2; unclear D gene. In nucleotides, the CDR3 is TGCAGCGTTGGAAGGGCCGGGGAGCTGTTTTTT. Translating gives CSVGRAGELFF.